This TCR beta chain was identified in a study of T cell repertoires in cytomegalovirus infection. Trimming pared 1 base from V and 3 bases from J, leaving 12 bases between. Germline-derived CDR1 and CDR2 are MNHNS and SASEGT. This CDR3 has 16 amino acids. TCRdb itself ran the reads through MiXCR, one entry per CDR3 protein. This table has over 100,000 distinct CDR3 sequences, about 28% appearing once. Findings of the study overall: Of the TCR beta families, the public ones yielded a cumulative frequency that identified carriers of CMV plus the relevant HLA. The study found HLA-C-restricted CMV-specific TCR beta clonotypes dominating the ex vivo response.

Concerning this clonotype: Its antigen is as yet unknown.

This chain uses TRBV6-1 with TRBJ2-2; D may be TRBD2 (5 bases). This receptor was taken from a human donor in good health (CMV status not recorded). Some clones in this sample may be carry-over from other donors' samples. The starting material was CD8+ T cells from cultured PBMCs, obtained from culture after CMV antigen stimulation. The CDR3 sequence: CASSEGGGSHTGELFF. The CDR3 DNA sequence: TGTGCCAGCAGTGAAGGGGGTGGGAGTCACACCGGGGAGCTGTTTTTT.